Listed below are T cell receptor beta chains from one sample, sequenced in a study of PD-L1 blockade in urothelial cancer. Here immunoSEQ multiplex PCR was the method, and the copy in TCRdb shows in-frame clones only, minus some. This table holds 84,000 or so clones, more than 70% found once. The source material was PBMCs, sampled around atezolizumab (anti-PD-L1) treatment. The receptor source for this set is a man in his fifties or sixties with urothelial cancer. Both conserved end residues are part of each CDR3. D genes are given only for firm matches. The listing skips clone size in some rows; elsewhere it reads once, few, many or a size class.

D gene	clone size	J gene	V gene	CDR3 DNA	CDR3 protein
TRBD1	once	TRBJ2-1	TRBV5-1	TGCGCCAGCAGCTGGGGGACAGCCGTAAGGAGCTCCTACAATGAGCAGTTCTTC	CASSWGTAVRSSYNEQFF
-	-	TRBJ1-2	TRBV4-3	TGCGCCAGCAGCCAAGATTTCCGAGGGGGTCACACCTTC	CASSQDFRGGHTF
-	-	TRBJ1-1	TRBV5-1	TGCGCCAGCAGCCACGGGGGGAACACTGAAGCTTTCTTT	CASSHGGNTEAFF
-	-	TRBJ2-1	TRBV5-1	TGCGCCAGCAGCTTGGGGGCTAGCGACAATGAGCAGTTCTTC	CASSLGASDNEQFF
-	-	TRBJ1-1	TRBV6-5	TGTGCCAGCTGTTCGGACTCAGACTTTCCTGAAGCTTTCTTT	CASCSDSDFPEAFF
-	-	TRBJ2-1	TRBV7-9	TGTGCCAGCAGCTTAGTTTATCTGTTCTTC	CASSLVYLFF
-	-	TRBJ2-2	TRBV19	TGTGCCAGTAGTATACAGGATTTCACCGGGGAGCTGTTTTTT	CASSIQDFTGELFF
TRBD1	-	TRBJ2-7	TRBV2	TGTGCCAGCAGTACAGGGGGCAGCTACGAGCAGTACTTC	CASSTGGSYEQYF
TRBD2	-	TRBJ2-1	TRBV19	TGTGCCAGTAGGGGGGACTACAACAATGAGCAGTTCTTC	CASRGDYNNEQFF
TRBD1	-	TRBJ2-2	TRBV19	TGTGCCAGTAGTCCGTACTTCGGGACAGGGGGTGCCGGGGAGCTGTTTTTT	CASSPYFGTGGAGELFF
TRBD2	-	TRBJ2-7	TRBV7-2	TGTGCCAGCAGCCCTAGCGGGGGGTTCGAGCAGTACTTC	CASSPSGGFEQYF
TRBD2	-	TRBJ2-3	TRBV27	TGTGCCAGCAGTCTGGGACTAGCAACAGATACGCAGTATTTT	CASSLGLATDTQYF
-	-	TRBJ1-2	TRBV9	TGTGCCAGCAGCGCTGATGGGTTCTCCTACACGGGGGGCTACACCTTC	CASSADGFSYTGGYTF
TRBD1	-	TRBJ2-1	TRBV19	TGTGCCAGTGCCCAGGGGGAAGGTGATGAGCAGTTCTTC	CASAQGEGDEQFF
TRBD2	-	TRBJ2-5	TRBV9	TGTGCCAGCAGCGCACGACTAGCGGGAGGGCAAGAGACCCAGTACTTC	CASSARLAGGQETQYF
-	few	TRBJ2-7	TRBV18	TGTGCCAGCTCACCCTCTAGCTACGAGCAGTACTTC	CASSPSSYEQYF
TRBD1	-	TRBJ1-1	TRBV28	TGTGCCAGCAGTCAAGCCGGGACAGGGTTGGCTTTCTTT	CASSQAGTGLAFF
TRBD2	-	TRBJ2-5	TRBV19	TGTGCCAGCGGCAGGCTAGCGGATATCCAAGAGACCCAGTACTTC	CASGRLADIQETQYF
-	-	TRBJ1-5	TRBV7-8	TGTGCCAGCAGCTTCAGGGATAGCAATCAGCCCCAGCATTTT	CASSFRDSNQPQHF
TRBD1	-	TRBJ2-3	TRBV7-9	TGTGCCAGCAGCGGGTTGGGGACAGAGACCCTCACAGATACGCAGTATTTT	CASSGLGTETLTDTQYF
TRBD2	-	TRBJ2-1	TRBV4-3	TGCGCCAGCAGCCAAGGGACAGGAAATATGGTAGCGGGAGGCGGAAATGAGCAGTTCTTC	CASSQGTGNMVAGGGNEQFF
TRBD1	-	TRBJ1-5	TRBV19	TGTGCCAGTAGTATAAGCGGGAGACAGGGTCAAATTCAGCCCCAGCATTTT	CASSISGRQGQIQPQHF
TRBD1	-	TRBJ1-5	TRBV7-9	TGTGCCAGCAGCCAGGGGGCGGATCAGCCCCAGCATTTT	CASSQGADQPQHF
TRBD2	-	TRBJ2-1	TRBV19	TGTGCCAGTAGTATAGCGAGGACTAGCGGGAGGATCGCCTACAATGAGCAGTTCTTC	CASSIARTSGRIAYNEQFF